These 20 T cell receptor beta chains came from one sample sequenced in a study of cytomegalovirus exposure and HLA in healthy donors. Sequenced by immunoSEQ multiplex PCR; TCRdb stores in-frame clones only, minus some. The sample contains 90,000 or so clones, around 84% of which appear only once. The sample comprised PBMCs. The receptors derive from a man aged 18-30 years in good health and CMV-seropositive.

The chain joins TRBV5-4 to TRBJ2-1, with D perhaps matching TRBD2 (5 bases). The CDR3 is 13 amino acids. The V gene lost 1 base and the J gene lost 6 bases, with 8 bases spanning the gap. The V gene's germline CDR1 is SGHNT and CDR2 YYREEE (reference sequence). The CDR3 DNA follows: TGTGCCAGCAGCTTGTACGGAGGCAATGAGCAGTTCTTC. Translating gives CASSLYGGNEQFF.

V gene TRBV5-5 combines with J gene TRBJ2-7, with D perhaps TRBD2 (5 bases). CDR1 and CDR2 from the germline V gene are SGHKS and YYEKEE (reference sequence). CDR3 length: 12 amino acids. Between the trimmed V and J ends, which lost 2 bases and 5 bases, there was a span of 8 bases. CDR3 in amino acids: CASSLVGNEQYV. CDR3 sequence (DNA): TGTGCCAGCAGCTTAGTCGGGAACGAGCAGTACGTC.

The rearrangement links TRBV28 to TRBJ2-7, with a possible D match to TRBD2 (5 bases). The ends were cut back, 6 bases at V and 6 bases at J, with 12 bases in the middle. Per germline, CDR1 MDHEN and CDR2 SYDVKM. This CDR3 contains 12 residues. CDR3 sequence (DNA): TGTGCCAGCAGCGCCCAGAGGGTCGAGCAGTACTTC. This codes for CASSAQRVEQYF.

The chain combines TRBV30 with TRBJ1-1; TRBD1 aligns across 8 bases. CDR3 size: 18 residues. Germline loops: CDR1 GTSNPN, CDR2 SVGIG (reference sequence). V shed 6 bases, J shed 0 bases, and the junction held 18 bases outside the gene matches. CDR3 coding DNA: TGTGCCTGTCTCTCCTACTGGACAGGGCTCGTGGTGAACACTGAAGCTTTCTTT. Protein: CACLSYWTGLVVNTEAFF. The full variable domain, with the rest looked up from reference TRBV30 and TRBJ1-1, is SQTIHQWPATLVQPVGSPLSLECTVEGTSNPNLYWYRQAAGRGLQLLFYSVGIGQISSEVPQNLSASRPQDRQFILSSKKLLLSDSGFYLCACLSYWTGLVVNTEAFFGQGTRLTVV.

This clone has just one count. The rearrangement uses TRBV9 and TRBJ2-1; 7 nucleotides match TRBD2. CDR1 and CDR2 from the germline V gene are SGDLS and YYNGEE. The CDR3 spans 16 residues. V shed 4 bases, J shed 7 bases, and the junction held 14 bases outside the gene matches. CDR3 region: CASSPTTSVSQNEQFF. In DNA, the CDR3 is TGTGCCAGCAGCCCTACAACTAGCGTCTCCCAGAATGAGCAGTTCTTC.

J is TRBJ1-2 and V is TRBV19, with 7 bases identical to TRBD1. The germline V gene has CDR1 LNHDA and CDR2 SQIVND (reference sequence). CDR3 length equals 14 residues. V gave up 5 bases and J gave up 0 bases; unmatched junction bases: 3. The CDR3 loop reads CASSSQGANYGYTF. The CDR3 DNA follows: TGTGCCAGTAGTTCTCAGGGGGCTAACTATGGCTACACCTTC.

V is TRBV15 and J is TRBJ2-7; possible D gene TRBD1, 7 bases. This CDR3 spans 18 amino acids. With 3 bases removed from V and 2 bases from J, the gap between germline ends came to 23 bases. Germline CDR1 and CDR2: LNHNV and YYDKDF (reference sequence). The CDR3 DNA is TGTGCCACCAGCAGTCTCCGAGGACCCGGAGGGGGCCCCTACGAGCAGTACGTC. Protein sequence: CATSSLRGPGGGPYEQYV.

The chain's CDR3 is CASSLDPSGIGLRTDTQYF. For the CDR3, the DNA is TGTGCCAGCAGCCTGGACCCTAGCGGGATTGGATTACGCACAGATACGCAGTATTTT. This chain connects TRBV5-4 to TRBJ2-3; 9 nucleotides agree with TRBD2. The CDR3 is 19 amino acids. Germline trimming cut 4 bases from V and 1 base from J; bases unmatched to any gene: 16. CDR1 SGHNT and CDR2 YYREEE come from the germline V gene (reference sequence).

The rearrangement uses TRBV21-1 and TRBJ2-5; the D call TRBD2 from the table was never checked on the DNA. TRBV21-1 is labeled a pseudogene. The CDR3 extends over 15 amino acids. This chain's CDR3 is CASSFSVNYWETQYF. In DNA, the CDR3 is TGTGCCAGCAGCTTCTCGGTAAACTATTGGGAGACCCAGTACTTC.

V usage is TRBV27 and J usage is TRBJ1-2; possibly TRBD1 for D (6 bases). Trimming took off 5 bases at V and 5 bases at J, with 12 bases between the two ends. Germline assignment: CDR1 MNHEY and CDR2 SMNVEV (reference sequence). This CDR3 spans 13 amino acids. The CDR3 DNA follows: TGTGCCAGCAGTAAAAGACAGGAGTATGGCTACACCTTC. Encoded protein: CASSKRQEYGYTF.

A few counts support this clone. The rearrangement uses TRBV27 and TRBJ1-5; D unresolved. V lost 5 bases to trimming and J lost 3 bases, with 11 bases between them. The V gene's germline CDR1 is MNHEY and CDR2 SMNVEV (reference sequence). The CDR3 contains 14 residues. CDR3 sequence reads: CASSTPGFNQPQHF. For the CDR3, the DNA is TGTGCCAGCAGTACACCGGGATTCAATCAGCCCCAGCATTTT.

The chain is built from TRBV15 and TRBJ2-1; no clear D gene. Germline V gives CDR1 LNHNV, CDR2 YYDKDF (reference sequence). V shed 2 bases and J shed 16 bases, with 18 bases lying between them. This CDR3 has 13 residues. The CDR3, as DNA: TGTGCCACCAGCAGATACTTAGAAACTCCGCATTTCTTC. It translates to CATSRYLETPHFF. The whole variable domain, remainder taken from reference TRBV15 and TRBJ2-1, is DAMVIQNPRYQVTQFGKPVTLSCSQTLNHNVMYWYQQKSSQAPKLLFHYYDKDFNNEADTPDNFQSRRPNTSFCFLDIRSPGLGDTAMYLCATSRYLETPHFFGPGTRLTVL.

The chain uses TRBV21-1 and TRBJ2-7; the table's D call TRBD1 went unverified against the DNA. TRBV21-1 is deemed a pseudogene. This CDR3 contains 19 residues. The CDR3 protein is CASSIPTGKSPIGVYEQYV. The DNA of the CDR3 is TGTGCCAGCAGCATTCCGACAGGGAAATCTCCTATCGGGGTCTACGAGCAGTACGTC.

This chain connects TRBV27 to TRBJ2-7; D not resolved. The CDR3 is 12 amino acids. Deletions cut 6 bases from V and 0 bases from J, with 6 bases between. Germline V gives CDR1 MNHEY, CDR2 SMNVEV (reference sequence). The CDR3 DNA sequence: TGTGCCAGCAGCGACAACTCCTACGAGCAGTACTTC. This encodes CASSDNSYEQYF.

Here the CDR3 reads CASSLVSQGYNEQFF. The CDR3, as DNA: TGCGCCAGCAGCTTGGTAAGTCAGGGCTACAATGAGCAGTTCTTC. The chain combines TRBV5-1 with TRBJ2-1; TRBD1 is a possible D gene (5 bases). There are 15 residues in the CDR3. V lost 0 bases to trimming and J lost 3 bases, with 10 bases between them. CDR1 and CDR2 (germline): SGHRS, YFSETQ.

This clone was counted only a few times. This chain joins TRBV5-1 and TRBJ2-1, with D perhaps matching TRBD2 (6 bases). Trimming left V 0 bases short and J 5 bases short, with 18 bases between. Germline assignment: CDR1 SGHRS and CDR2 YFSETQ. The CDR3 totals 17 residues. In DNA, the CDR3 is TGCGCCAGCAGCTTGGGTATAAATTGGGGCGGGGACAATGAGCAGTTCTTC. Protein product: CASSLGINWGGDNEQFF.

This sequence joins TRBV4-1 and TRBJ2-1; 12 nucleotides agree with TRBD2. The germline V gene encodes CDR1 MGHRA and CDR2 YSYEKL. V lost 5 bases and J lost 4; bases outside the gene matches: 3. This CDR3 contains 15 residues. In DNA form, the CDR3 reads TGCGCCAGCAGCGATACTAGCGGGGGGTACAATGAGCAGTTCTTC. Its translation is CASSDTSGGYNEQFF.

The V call is TRBV5-1, the J call TRBJ1-3; no firm D call. The CDR3 is made up of 15 amino acids. Germline CDR1 is SGHRS and CDR2 is YFSETQ. V lost 0 bases and J 6 bases, leaving 13 bases between the germline ends. The CDR3 reads CASSLGLPRENTIYF. The CDR3 DNA reads TGCGCCAGCAGCTTGGGGCTACCGAGGGAAAACACCATATATTTT.

The genes are TRBV7-6 and TRBJ2-1; a possible D gene is TRBD2 (6 bases). The CDR3 runs 16 residues. Germline V lookup: CDR1 SGHVS, CDR2 FNYEAQ. Between the trimmed V and J ends, which lost 4 bases and 3 bases, there was a span of 16 bases. Here the CDR3 DNA reads TGTGCCAGCAGCTCGAATCGAGGGAGGTACTACAATGAGCAGTTCTTC. Its translation is CASSSNRGRYYNEQFF.

The rearrangement links TRBV18 to TRBJ1-2, with 7 bases lining up with TRBD1. Trimming removed 2 bases from V and 3 bases from J; junction bases left unmatched: 0. The CDR3 has 13 amino acids. The V gene's germline CDR1 is KGHSH and CDR2 LQKENI. Here the CDR3 DNA reads TGTGCCAGCTCACCAGGGACAGACTATGGCTACACCTTC. Its translation: CASSPGTDYGYTF.